The rows below give T cell receptor beta chains drawn from one sample of a study of cytomegalovirus exposure and HLA in healthy donors. Data came from immunoSEQ multiplex PCR; TCRdb stores just in-frame clones and leaves some out. The sample has 100,000 to 150,000 clones; about 74% are singletons. Sequencing was carried out using PBMCs. All receptors come from a woman aged 40 to 50 in good health and CMV-seropositive. Both conserved end residues are part of each CDR3. Each record gives: J gene, D gene, V gene, clone size, CDR3 DNA, CDR3 protein. A D gene is named only where the DNA matches it firmly. Clone size, where shown, is once, few, many, or a class for clones that have expanded.

TRBJ2-1 TRBD2 TRBV5-4 - TGTGCCAGCAGCCAAGGACTAGCGGGCCGTGATGAGCAGTTCTTC CASSQGLAGRDEQFF
TRBJ2-5 TRBD1 TRBV2 few TGTGCCAGCAGTGGGGGCAGGGGGTTTGAGACCCAGTACTTC CASSGGRGFETQYF
TRBJ1-6 - TRBV11-2 - TGTGCCAGCAGCTTTAACAGCCCTACGGCACCCCTCCACTTT CASSFNSPTAPLHF
TRBJ2-1 - TRBV7-9 - TGTGCCAGCAGCTCTCGTAATGAGCAGTTCTTC CASSSRNEQFF
TRBJ1-5 TRBD1 TRBV5-1 - TGCGCCAGCAGCGCCGGGACAGGGAACAATCAGCCCCAGCATTTT CASSAGTGNNQPQHF
TRBJ1-4 - TRBV7-2 - TGTGCCAGCAGCTTCGGGAAAACTACTGAAAAACTGTTTTTT CASSFGKTTEKLFF
TRBJ2-7 TRBD2 TRBV7-2 - TGTGCCAGCAGCTTAGCGGGAGGGCCCTACGAGCAGTACTTC CASSLAGGPYEQYF
TRBJ2-2 - TRBV7-9 once TGTGCCAGCAGATTGGACAAGAACACCGGGGAGCTGTTTTTT CASRLDKNTGELFF
TRBJ2-4 TRBD2 TRBV15 - TGTGCCACCAGCAGAGAAAGCGGGGGGCGAATCATTCAGTACTTC CATSRESGGRIIQYF
TRBJ2-7 - TRBV5-4 - TGTGCCAGCAGCTTGGTGCCAGAGGGCTCCTACGAGCAGTACTTC CASSLVPEGSYEQYF
TRBJ2-2 - TRBV7-2 - TGTGCCAGCAGCTTAGACCAGCGGGCCCGGGCCTCGAACACCGGGGAGCTGTTTTTT CASSLDQRARASNTGELFF
TRBJ2-3 - TRBV2 - TGTGCCAGCAGTTTAACGGGGGACCCGGGCCCAGATACGCAGTATTTT CASSLTGDPGPDTQYF
TRBJ2-7 TRBD2 TRBV5-6 - TGTGCCAGCAGCTTGGCGCGACGTCGGCGGGAGCCTCGCTACGAGCAGTACTTC CASSLARRRREPRYEQYF
TRBJ2-5 - TRBV7-2 - TGTGCCAGCAGCTTAGTAAACAGAGCAGGGCAAGAGACCCAGTACTTC CASSLVNRAGQETQYF
TRBJ2-2 - TRBV25-1 - TGTGCCAGCACGAACAGGGAAGCGAACACCGGGGAGCTGTTTTTT CASTNREANTGELFF
TRBJ2-5 - TRBV6-1 - TGTGCCAGCAGCCTTAGTCGTTGGACAGCAGAGACCCAGTACTTC CASSLSRWTAETQYF
TRBJ2-1 - TRBV18 - TGTGCCAGCTCAGGGTTAGCGGACAATGAGCAGTTCTTC CASSGLADNEQFF
TRBJ2-3 - TRBV18 - TGTGCCAGCTCACCAGCGCAACCCGATCCAGATACGCAGTATTTT CASSPAQPDPDTQYF
TRBJ1-1 - TRBV6-1 - TGTGCCAGCAGTGGCAGACAGGCAAACACTGAAGCTTTCTTT CASSGRQANTEAFF
TRBJ1-1 - TRBV2 - TGTGCCAGCAGTCGACAGACGAACACTGAAGCTTTCTTT CASSRQTNTEAFF
TRBJ2-1 - TRBV2 - TGTGCCAGCGGTGCCCTAGGGCAGTTCTTC CASGALGQFF
TRBJ2-3 TRBD2 TRBV29-1 - TGCAGCGTTGCGACTAGCGGGGACACAGATACGCAGTATTTT CSVATSGDTDTQYF